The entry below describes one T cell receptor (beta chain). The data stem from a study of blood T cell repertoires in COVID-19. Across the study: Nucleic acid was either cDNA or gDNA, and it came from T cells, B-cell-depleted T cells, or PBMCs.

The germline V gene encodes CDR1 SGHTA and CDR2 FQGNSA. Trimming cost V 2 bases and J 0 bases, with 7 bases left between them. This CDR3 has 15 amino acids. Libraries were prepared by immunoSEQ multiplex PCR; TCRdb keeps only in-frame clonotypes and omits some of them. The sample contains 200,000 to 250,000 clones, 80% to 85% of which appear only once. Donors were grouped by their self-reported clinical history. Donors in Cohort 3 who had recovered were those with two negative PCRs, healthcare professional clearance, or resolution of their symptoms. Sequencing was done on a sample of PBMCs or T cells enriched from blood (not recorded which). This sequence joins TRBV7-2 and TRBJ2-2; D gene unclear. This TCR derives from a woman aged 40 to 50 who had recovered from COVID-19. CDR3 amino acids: CASSLLLTNTGELFF. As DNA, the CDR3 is TGTGCCAGCAGCTTACTACTAACGAACACCGGGGAGCTGTTTTTT.